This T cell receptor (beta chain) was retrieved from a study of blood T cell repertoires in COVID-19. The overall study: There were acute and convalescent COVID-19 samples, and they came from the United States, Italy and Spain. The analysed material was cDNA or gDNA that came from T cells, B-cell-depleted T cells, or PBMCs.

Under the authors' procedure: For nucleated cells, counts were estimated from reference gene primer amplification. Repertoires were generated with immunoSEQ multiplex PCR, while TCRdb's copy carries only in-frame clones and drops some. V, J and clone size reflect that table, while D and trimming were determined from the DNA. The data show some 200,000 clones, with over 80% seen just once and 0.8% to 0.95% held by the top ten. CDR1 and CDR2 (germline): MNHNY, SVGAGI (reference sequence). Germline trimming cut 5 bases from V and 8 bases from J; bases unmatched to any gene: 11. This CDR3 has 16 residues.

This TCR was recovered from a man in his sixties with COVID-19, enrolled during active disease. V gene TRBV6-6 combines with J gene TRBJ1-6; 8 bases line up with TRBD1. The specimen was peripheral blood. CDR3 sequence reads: CASSKPQGALDSPLHF. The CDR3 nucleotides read TGTGCCAGCAGTAAACCGCAGGGGGCGCTTGATTCACCCCTCCACTTT.